The 21 T cell receptor beta chains below were found in one sample sequenced in a study of OX40 agonist ivuxolimab in advanced cancers. Profiling relied on immunoSEQ multiplex PCR, and the TCRdb table lists in-frame clones only, not all of them. The table has around 51,000 clones, approximately 84% seen once. Sample: CD4+ or CD8+ T cells sorted from blood, taken in a trial of the OX40 agonist ivuxolimab. The source of these receptors is an adult with an advanced solid tumor such as melanoma, head and neck, liver or kidney cancer.

The chain links TRBV5-6 to TRBJ1-2; D call uncertain. The CDR3 loop spans 13 amino acids. From germline, CDR1 is SGHDT and CDR2 YYEEEE. The V end was cut by 1 base, the J end by 5 bases, with 9 bases between. The CDR3 bases are TGTGCCAGCAGCTTGTACCAGTCTTATGGCTACACCTTC. Residues: CASSLYQSYGYTF.

This clone was recorded a few times. The CDR3 DNA is TGTGCCAGCTCCCGGGACAGGGTTTCTTTCTCTGGAAACACCATATATTTT. Translated, it gives CASSRDRVSFSGNTIYF. The V gene is TRBV18, the J gene TRBJ1-3; TRBD1 aligns across 9 bases. From germline, CDR1 is KGHSH and CDR2 LQKENI. This CDR3 is built from 17 residues. V lost 6 bases and J lost 0; bases outside the gene matches: 9.

The chain recombines TRBV6-4 with TRBJ2-5; 8 bases are a match to TRBD2. The V and J ends lost 5 bases and 5 bases, in that order; junction bases with no gene match: 4. This CDR3 has 13 residues. Per the germline V gene, CDR1 is MRHNA and CDR2 is SNTAGT. DNA of the CDR3: TGTGCCAGCAGTTCGGAGCGGGGGGAGACCCAGTACTTC. Translating it yields CASSSERGETQYF.

The chain recombines TRBV5-5 with TRBJ2-7, with D maybe TRBD1 (6 bases). Germline V gene data show CDR1 as SGHKS and CDR2 as YYEKEE (reference sequence). Trimming took off 0 bases at V and 6 bases at J, with 13 bases between the two ends. The CDR3 spans 14 residues. The CDR3 DNA reads as TGTGCCAGCAGCTTGGTAACAGGGATTGGCGAGCAGTACTTC. Its protein product is CASSLVTGIGEQYF.

This clone turned up a few times. The chain has TRBV7-2 and TRBJ2-1; 11 positions match TRBD2. V trimming: 6 bases; J trimming: 7 bases; junction bases outside the gene matches: 8. Germline CDR1 and CDR2: SGHTA and FQGNSA. The CDR3 spans 15 residues. The CDR3 sequence: CASSSLAGGRNEQFF. CDR3 bases: TGTGCCAGCAGTTCCCTAGCGGGGGGTAGGAATGAGCAGTTCTTC.

This chain connects TRBV11-1 to TRBJ2-3, with 14 bases fitting TRBD2. Germline values: CDR1 SGHAT, CDR2 FQDESV (reference sequence). This CDR3 contains 16 residues. With 2 bases clipped from V and 5 bases from J, the junction kept 3 bases outside the gene matches. CDR3: CASSLYGTSGGDTQYF. The CDR3 coding sequence is TGTGCCAGCAGCTTATACGGGACTAGCGGGGGAGATACGCAGTATTTT.

This chain links TRBV18 with TRBJ2-1, with 8 bases aligning to TRBD2. The CDR3 totals 14 residues. Trimming took 2 bases from V and 9 from J; bases not matched to a gene: 6. Germline V lookup: CDR1 KGHSH, CDR2 LQKENI. The CDR3 DNA reads TGTGCCAGCTCACCAGGGACTAGGACTCTTGAGCAGTTCTTC. Protein product: CASSPGTRTLEQFF.

This clone has only a few counts. The V call is TRBV7-9, the J call TRBJ1-4, with no clear D. Looked up from germline, CDR1 is SEHNR and CDR2 is FQNEAQ (reference sequence). The CDR3 is made up of 17 amino acids. Trimming stripped 5 bases from V and 7 bases from J, with 23 bases between. The CDR3, as DNA: TGTGCCAGCAGCCACCCCAAGTTCGAAGGGAGTGGTGAAAAACTGTTTTTT. Protein: CASSHPKFEGSGEKLFF.

The chain links TRBV7-6 to TRBJ2-1, with a tentative D call TRBD2 (7 bases). This CDR3 contains 14 residues. The germline CDR1 and CDR2 sequences are SGHVS and FNYEAQ. Trimming pared 0 bases from V and 8 bases from J, leaving 11 bases between. Here the CDR3 reads CASSLAGGPYEQFF. As DNA, the CDR3 is TGTGCCAGCAGCTTAGCGGGGGGGCCGTATGAGCAGTTCTTC.

Only one count was recorded for this clone. The rearrangement joins TRBV2 to TRBJ2-7; 8 bases align to TRBD2. The J segment lost 2 bases and the V segment lost 4 bases, leaving 7 bases of the junction unmatched. The CDR3 totals 15 residues. In germline, CDR1 is SNHLY, CDR2 FYNNEI. In DNA form, the CDR3 reads TGTGCCAGCAGTGCGGGACTAGGACCGGCCTACGAGCAGTACTTC. It is translated as CASSAGLGPAYEQYF.

This clone was seen once. The chain links TRBV9 to TRBJ2-3; the D gene could be TRBD1 or TRBD2 (6 bases each). This CDR3 is 16 amino acids long. Germline V gene sequence: CDR1 SGDLS, CDR2 YYNGEE. Trimming cost V 0 bases and J 4 bases, with 15 bases left between them. The DNA for the CDR3 is TGTGCCAGCAGCGTAGAATCGGGGGCGTCCCCAGATACGCAGTATTTT. It codes for CASSVESGASPDTQYF.

The chain is built from TRBV6-1 and TRBJ2-5; tentative D call: TRBD1 (6 bases). Germline V gene data show CDR1 as MNHNS and CDR2 as SASEGT. The CDR3 has 14 amino acids. V was trimmed by 8 bases and J by 2 bases, leaving 15 bases between them. This CDR3 is CASGWGRSQETQYF. In DNA, the CDR3 is TGTGCCAGCGGGTGGGGGCGATCACAAGAGACCCAGTACTTC.

The chain links TRBV1 to TRBJ2-3; the D call in the table, TRBD1, was not verified against the DNA. TRBV1 is labeled a pseudogene. The CDR3 contains 13 residues. CDR3 residues: CTSSPHKTDTQYF. The CDR3 coding sequence is TGCACCAGCAGCCCTCACAAGACAGATACGCAGTATTTT.

CDR3 nucleotide sequence: TGTGCCAGCAGCGTAGCAGGACAGGGGGTTGGCTATGGCTACACCTTC. This codes for CASSVAGQGVGYGYTF. The chain recombines TRBV9 with TRBJ1-2; 10 bases fit TRBD1. CDR1 SGDLS and CDR2 YYNGEE come from the germline V gene. This CDR3 spans 16 amino acids. Unmatched junction bases numbered 6, after V lost 0 bases and J lost 4 bases.

The CDR3 sequence: CASSGRGQGRETQYF. CDR3 nucleotides: TGTGCCAGCAGCGGGAGAGGACAGGGCCGTGAGACCCAGTACTTC. V usage is TRBV5-8 and J usage is TRBJ2-5, with TRBD1 matching over 8 bases. V lost 4 bases and J lost 5; bases outside the gene matches: 10. There are 15 residues in the CDR3. Per germline, CDR1 SGHTS and CDR2 YDEGEE.

This clone was seen just once. This rearrangement joins TRBV5-6 to TRBJ1-3; D perhaps matches TRBD1 (6 bases). Trimming pared 1 base from V and 0 bases from J, leaving 11 bases between. The CDR3 length is 16 residues. CDR1 is SGHDT, CDR2 YYEEEE, per germline. The CDR3 region has the DNA TGTGCCAGCAGCTTGAGGGGGGCCCTCTCTGGAAACACCATATATTTT. Translating gives CASSLRGALSGNTIYF.

CDR3 amino acids: CASSVDPNTGELFF. The CDR3 DNA is TGTGCCAGCAGCGTAGACCCGAACACCGGGGAGCTGTTTTTT. The chain carries TRBV9 and TRBJ2-2; D gene unclear. Trimming left V 0 bases short and J 0 bases short, with 3 bases between. The CDR3 consists of 14 residues. CDR1 is SGDLS, CDR2 YYNGEE, per germline.

The genes are TRBV7-2 and TRBJ2-5; a possible D gene is TRBD1 (6 bases). Germline assignment: CDR1 SGHTA and CDR2 FQGNSA. The CDR3 totals 13 residues. V shed 5 bases and J shed 5 bases, with 12 bases lying between them. The DNA for the CDR3 is TGTGCCAGCAGCATGGGGGCCGGCGAGACCCAGTACTTC. It specifies CASSMGAGETQYF.

J is TRBJ2-1 and V is TRBV9, with 10 bases identical to TRBD2. Germline lookup yields CDR1 SGDLS and CDR2 YYNGEE. This CDR3 is built from 18 residues. V lost 0 bases, J lost 2 bases, and 8 bases stayed unmatched. The CDR3: CASSVGSGGAKTYNEQFF. DNA for the CDR3: TGTGCCAGCAGCGTAGGCAGCGGGGGGGCCAAAACCTACAATGAGCAGTTCTTC.

The V gene is TRBV18, the J gene TRBJ1-2, with a possible D match to TRBD1 (6 bases). Germline-derived CDR1 and CDR2 are KGHSH and LQKENI. This CDR3 contains 12 residues. The germline V and J ends were trimmed by 2 bases and 6 bases, with 7 bases remaining between them. The CDR3 nucleotides read TGTGCCAGCTCACCATCAGGGGATGGCTACACCTTC. Amino acid sequence: CASSPSGDGYTF.

The J gene is TRBJ1-4, the V gene TRBV6-5; 7 bases are a match to TRBD1. Unmatched junction bases numbered 8, after V lost 4 bases and J lost 3 bases. Germline V gives CDR1 MNHEY, CDR2 SVGAGI. This CDR3 comprises 16 residues. The CDR3, as DNA: TGTGCCAGCAGTTTCGGGACAGACGGCTCTAATGAAAAACTGTTTTTT. It yields the protein CASSFGTDGSNEKLFF.